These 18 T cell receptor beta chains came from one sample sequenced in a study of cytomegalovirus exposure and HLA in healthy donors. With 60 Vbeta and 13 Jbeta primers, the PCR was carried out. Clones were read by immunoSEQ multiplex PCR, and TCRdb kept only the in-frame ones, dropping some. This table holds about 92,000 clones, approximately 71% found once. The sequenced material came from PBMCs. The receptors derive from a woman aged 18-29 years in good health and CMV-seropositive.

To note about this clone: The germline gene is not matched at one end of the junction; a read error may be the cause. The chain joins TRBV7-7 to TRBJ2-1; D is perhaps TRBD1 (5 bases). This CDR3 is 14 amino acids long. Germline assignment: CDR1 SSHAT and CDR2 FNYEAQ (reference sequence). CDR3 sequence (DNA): TGTGCTAGCAGCTTGACCCAGGGTGTTAATGAGCAGTTCTTC. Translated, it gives CASSLTQGVNEQFF. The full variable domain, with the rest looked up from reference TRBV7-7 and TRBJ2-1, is GAGVSQSPRYKVTKRGQDVTLRCDPISSHATLYWYQQALGQGPEFLTYFNYEAQPDKSGLPSDRFSAERPEGSISTLTIQRTEQRDSAMYRCASSLTQGVNEQFFGPGTRLTVL.

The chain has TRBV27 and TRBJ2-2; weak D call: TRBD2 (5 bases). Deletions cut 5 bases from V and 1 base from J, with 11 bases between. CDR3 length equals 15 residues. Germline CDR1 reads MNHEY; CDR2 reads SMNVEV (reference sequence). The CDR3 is CASSEVGGNTGELFF. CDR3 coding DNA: TGTGCCAGCAGTGAAGTAGGAGGGAACACCGGGGAGCTGTTTTTT.

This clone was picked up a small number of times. CDR3 DNA sequence: TGTGCCAGCAGTGAATCTGCGGGGAGCACAGATACGCAGTATTTT. Protein sequence: CASSESAGSTDTQYF. The genes are TRBV6-1 and TRBJ2-3, with D perhaps TRBD2 (6 bases). The CDR3 runs 15 residues. In germline, CDR1 is MNHNS, CDR2 SASEGT. Trimming took 2 bases from V and 0 from J, leaving 9 bases between them.

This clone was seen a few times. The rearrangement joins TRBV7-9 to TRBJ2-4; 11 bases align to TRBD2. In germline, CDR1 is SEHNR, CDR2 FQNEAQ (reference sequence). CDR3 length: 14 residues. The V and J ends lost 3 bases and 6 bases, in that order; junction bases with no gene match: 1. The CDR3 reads CASSFGTSGNIQYF. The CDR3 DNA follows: TGTGCCAGCAGCTTCGGGACTAGCGGAAACATTCAGTACTTC. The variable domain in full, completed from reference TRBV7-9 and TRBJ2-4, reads DTGVSQNPRHKITKRGQNVTFRCDPISEHNRLYWYRQTLGQGPEFLTYFQNEAQLEKSRLLSDRFSAERPKGSFSTLEIQRTEQGDSAMYLCASSFGTSGNIQYFGAGTRLSVL.

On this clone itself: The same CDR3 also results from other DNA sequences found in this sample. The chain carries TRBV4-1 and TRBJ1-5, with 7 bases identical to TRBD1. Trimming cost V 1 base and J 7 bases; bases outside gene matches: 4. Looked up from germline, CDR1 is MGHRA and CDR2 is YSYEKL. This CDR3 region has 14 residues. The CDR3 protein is CASSQGQGNQPQHF. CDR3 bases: TGCGCCAGCAGCCAAGGACAGGGAAACCAGCCCCAGCATTTT.

The CDR3 coding sequence is TGTGCCATCAGTGTAGACAGCCGGCAGCCCCAGCATTTT. As protein: CAISVDSRQPQHF. This rearrangement joins TRBV10-3 to TRBJ1-5, with D perhaps matching TRBD1 (5 bases). Germline CDR1 and CDR2: ENHRY and SYGVKD. V lost 4 bases and J lost 7, with 11 bases in between. This CDR3 contains 13 residues.

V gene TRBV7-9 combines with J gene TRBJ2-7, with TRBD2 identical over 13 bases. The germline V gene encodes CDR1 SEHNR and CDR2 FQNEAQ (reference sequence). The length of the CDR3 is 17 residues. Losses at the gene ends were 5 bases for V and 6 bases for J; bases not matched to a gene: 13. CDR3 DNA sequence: TGTGCCAGCAGCCAACCGATGGGACTAGCGGGGCTTAGCGAGCAGTACTTC. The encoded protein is CASSQPMGLAGLSEQYF.

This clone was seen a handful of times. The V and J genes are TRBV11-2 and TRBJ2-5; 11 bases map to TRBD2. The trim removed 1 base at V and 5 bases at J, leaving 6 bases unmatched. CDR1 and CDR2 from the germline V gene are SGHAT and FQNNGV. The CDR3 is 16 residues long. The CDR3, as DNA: TGTGCCAGCAGCTTAGGGACTAGCGGGTCTCGGGAGACCCAGTACTTC. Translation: CASSLGTSGSRETQYF.

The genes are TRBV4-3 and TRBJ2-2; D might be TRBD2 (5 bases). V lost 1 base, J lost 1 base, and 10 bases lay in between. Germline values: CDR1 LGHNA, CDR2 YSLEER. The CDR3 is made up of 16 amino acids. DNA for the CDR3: TGCGCCAGCAGCCAAGGCGGGCCGCTGAACACCGGGGAGCTGTTTTTT. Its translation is CASSQGGPLNTGELFF.

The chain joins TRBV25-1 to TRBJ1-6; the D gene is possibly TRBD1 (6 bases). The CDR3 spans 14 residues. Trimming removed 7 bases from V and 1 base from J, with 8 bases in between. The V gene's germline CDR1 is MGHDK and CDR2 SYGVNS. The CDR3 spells CASTRGSYNSPLHF. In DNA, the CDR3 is TGTGCCAGCACGAGGGGGTCCTATAATTCACCCCTCCACTTT.

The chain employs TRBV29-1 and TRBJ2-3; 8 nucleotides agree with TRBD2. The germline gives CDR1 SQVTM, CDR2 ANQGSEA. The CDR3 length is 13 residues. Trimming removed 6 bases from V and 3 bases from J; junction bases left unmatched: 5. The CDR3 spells CSVRGGQTDTQYF. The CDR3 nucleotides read TGCAGCGTCCGGGGGGGCCAGACAGATACGCAGTATTTT.

CDR3 protein: CASSLGRATNEKLFF. The CDR3 DNA is TGTGCCAGCAGCTTAGGGAGAGCAACTAATGAAAAACTGTTTTTT. This chain joins TRBV7-9 and TRBJ1-4, with D unresolved. Trimming removed 1 base at V and 0 bases at J, with 6 bases between. The germline CDR1 and CDR2 sequences are SEHNR and FQNEAQ (reference sequence). The CDR3 is 15 amino acids.

In nucleotides, the CDR3 is TGCAGCGTTCTATCTACAGGGGAACCCTACAATGAGCAGTTCTTC. Protein: CSVLSTGEPYNEQFF. This chain connects TRBV29-1 to TRBJ2-1; 7 nucleotides match TRBD1. This CDR3 is 15 amino acids long. Germline trimming cut 5 bases from V and 2 bases from J; bases unmatched to any gene: 9. Germline V gives CDR1 SQVTM, CDR2 ANQGSEA.

The CDR3 bases are TGTGCCAGCAGTGACTCTGGGACTAGCGGGAGTGATGAGCAGTTCTTC. This encodes CASSDSGTSGSDEQFF. The V and J genes are TRBV6-4 and TRBJ2-1; 14 bases line up with TRBD2. Looked up from germline, CDR1 is MRHNA and CDR2 is SNTAGT. There are 16 residues in the CDR3. The ends lost 0 bases at V and 8 bases at J; junction bases unmatched: 3.

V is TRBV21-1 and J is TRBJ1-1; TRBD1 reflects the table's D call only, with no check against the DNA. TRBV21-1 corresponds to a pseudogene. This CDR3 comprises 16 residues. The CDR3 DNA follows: TGTGCCAGCAGCAAAGGCGGTGATTGGGACAGGGACGGAGCTTTCTTT. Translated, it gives CASSKGGDWDRDGAFF.

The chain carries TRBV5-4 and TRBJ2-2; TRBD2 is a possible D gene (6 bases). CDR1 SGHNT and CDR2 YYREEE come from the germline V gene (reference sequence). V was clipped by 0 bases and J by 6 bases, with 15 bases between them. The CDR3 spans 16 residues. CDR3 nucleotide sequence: TGTGCCAGCAGCTTGGACGGGAGTGGCGGGGCCGGGGAGCTGTTTTTT. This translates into CASSLDGSGGAGELFF.

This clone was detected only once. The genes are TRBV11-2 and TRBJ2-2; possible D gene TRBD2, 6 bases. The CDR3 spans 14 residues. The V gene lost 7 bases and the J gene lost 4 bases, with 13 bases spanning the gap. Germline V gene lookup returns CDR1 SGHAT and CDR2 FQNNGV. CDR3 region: CASTRGAATGELFF. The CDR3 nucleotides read TGTGCCAGCACCCGCGGGGCGGCCACCGGGGAGCTGTTTTTT.

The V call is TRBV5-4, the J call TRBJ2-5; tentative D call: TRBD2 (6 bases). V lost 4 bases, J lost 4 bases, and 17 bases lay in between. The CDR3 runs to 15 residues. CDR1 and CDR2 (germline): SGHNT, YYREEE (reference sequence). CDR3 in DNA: TGTGCCAGCAGCCTCGACAGTCCGCGGGGAGAGACCCAGTACTTC. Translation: CASSLDSPRGETQYF.